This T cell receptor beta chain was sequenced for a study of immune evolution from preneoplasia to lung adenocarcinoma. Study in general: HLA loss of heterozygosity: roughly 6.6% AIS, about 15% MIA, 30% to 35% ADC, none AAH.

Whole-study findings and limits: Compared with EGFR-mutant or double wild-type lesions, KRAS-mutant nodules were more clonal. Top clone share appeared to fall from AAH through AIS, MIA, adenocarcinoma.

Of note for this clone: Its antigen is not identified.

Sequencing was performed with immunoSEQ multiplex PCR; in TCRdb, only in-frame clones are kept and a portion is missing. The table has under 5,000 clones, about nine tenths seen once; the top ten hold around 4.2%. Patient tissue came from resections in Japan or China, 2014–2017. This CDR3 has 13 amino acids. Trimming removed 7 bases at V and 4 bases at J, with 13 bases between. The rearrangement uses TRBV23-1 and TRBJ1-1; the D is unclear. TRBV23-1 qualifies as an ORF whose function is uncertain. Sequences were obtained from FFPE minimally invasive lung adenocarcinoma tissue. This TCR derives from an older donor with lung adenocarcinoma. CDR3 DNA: TGCGCCAGCAATCGGGGTTTATCCACTGAAGCTTTCTTT. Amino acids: CASNRGLSTEAFF.